Sequencing of this T cell receptor beta chain was carried out in a study of response to subunit inactivated influenza vaccine. MiXCR, run by TCRdb on the RT-PCR reads, gives a single entry per CDR3 protein. Here the sample spans about 480,000 distinct CDR3 sequences, 9.5% to 12% being singletons. The sample holds many counts of this clonotype. What it recognizes is unknown. Germline V lookup: CDR1 DFQATT, CDR2 SNEGSKA (reference sequence). This CDR3 spans 12 amino acids. The V gene lost 2 bases and the J gene lost 3 bases, with 8 bases spanning the gap. Overall study results and limits: New T cells are recruited in small numbers by each seasonal influenza vaccination, according to the authors' suggestion.

This specimen consisted of PBMCs from blood, obtained roughly 45 days after vaccination. V usage is TRBV20-1 and J usage is TRBJ2-7, with D possibly matching TRBD1 (5 bases). This TCR came from a man between 45 and 60 years old who received an inactivated influenza vaccine. In nucleotides, the CDR3 is TGCAGTGCTAGACAGGGAAACTACGAGCAGTACTTC. Amino acids: CSARQGNYEQYF.